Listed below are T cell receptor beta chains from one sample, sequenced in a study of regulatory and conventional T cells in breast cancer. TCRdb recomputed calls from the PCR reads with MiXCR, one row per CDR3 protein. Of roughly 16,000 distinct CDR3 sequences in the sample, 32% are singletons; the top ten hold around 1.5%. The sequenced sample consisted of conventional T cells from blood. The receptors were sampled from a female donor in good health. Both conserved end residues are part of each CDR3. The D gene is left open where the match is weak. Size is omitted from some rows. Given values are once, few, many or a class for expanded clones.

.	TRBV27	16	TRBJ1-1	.	CASSAFPGAANTEAFF	TGTGCCAGCAGTGCCTTCCCGGGGGCGGCCAACACTGAAGCTTTCTTT
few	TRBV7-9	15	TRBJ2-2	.	CASSPFAEDTGELFF	TGTGCCAGCTCTCCGTTTGCGGAGGACACCGGGGAGCTGTTTTTT
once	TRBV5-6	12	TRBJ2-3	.	CASSLLEDTQYF	TGTGCCAGCAGCTTGTTAGAAGATACGCAGTATTTT
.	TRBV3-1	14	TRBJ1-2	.	CASSTGYRLGGYTF	TGTGCCAGCAGCACAGGGTATCGTCTCGGTGGCTACACCTTC
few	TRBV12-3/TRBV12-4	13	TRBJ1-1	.	CASSLMRDTEAFF	TGTGCCAGCAGTTTAATGCGGGACACTGAAGCTTTCTTT
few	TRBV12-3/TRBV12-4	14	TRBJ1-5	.	CASSLDDGRRPQHF	TGTGCCAGCAGTCTCGACGACGGCCGGAGGCCCCAGCATTTT
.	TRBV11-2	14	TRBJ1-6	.	CASRGQADNSPLHF	TGTGCCAGCAGAGGGCAGGCGGATAATTCACCCCTCCACTTT
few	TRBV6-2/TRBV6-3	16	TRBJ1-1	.	CASSLPDRRRNTEAFF	TGTGCCAGCAGCCTCCCCGACAGGAGGCGGAACACTGAAGCTTTCTTT
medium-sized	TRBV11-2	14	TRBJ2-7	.	CASSQRTGASEQYF	TGTGCCAGCAGCCAAAGGACTGGAGCCTCCGAGCAGTACTTC
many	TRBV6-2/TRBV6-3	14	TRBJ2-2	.	CASSQGANTGELFF	TGTGCCAGCAGCCAAGGGGCGAACACCGGGGAGCTGTTTTTT
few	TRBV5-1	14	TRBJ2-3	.	CASSVRTGTDTQYF	TGCGCCAGCAGCGTCCGGACCGGCACAGATACGCAGTATTTT
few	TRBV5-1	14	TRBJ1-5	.	CASSPQGDNQPQHF	TGCGCCAGCAGCCCCCAGGGAGATAATCAGCCCCAGCATTTT
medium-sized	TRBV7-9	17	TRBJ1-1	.	CASSPKAKEDHNFEAFF	TGTGCCAGCAGCCCAAAGGCGAAGGAGGACCACAACTTTGAAGCTTTCTTT
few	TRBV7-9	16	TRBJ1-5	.	CASSLELAGRGQPQHF	TGTGCCAGCAGCTTAGAGTTGGCAGGTCGGGGCCAGCCCCAGCATTTT
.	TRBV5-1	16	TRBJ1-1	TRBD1	CASSLATGSMNTEAFF	TGCGCCAGCAGCTTGGCGACAGGGTCAATGAACACTGAAGCTTTCTTT
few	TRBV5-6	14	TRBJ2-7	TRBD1	CASSTGTGAYEQYF	TGTGCCAGCAGCACTGGGACAGGGGCCTACGAGCAGTACTTC
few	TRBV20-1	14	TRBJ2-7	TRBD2	CSARVSGSSYEQYF	TGCAGTGCTAGAGTTAGCGGGAGTTCCTACGAGCAGTACTTC
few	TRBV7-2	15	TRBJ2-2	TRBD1	CASSRDSFISGELFF	TGTGCCAGCAGCCGGGACAGTTTTATATCCGGGGAGCTGTTTTTT
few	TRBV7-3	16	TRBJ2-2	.	CASSLRPGLNTGELFF	TGTGCCAGCAGCTTAAGGCCTGGCTTGAACACCGGGGAGCTGTTTTTT
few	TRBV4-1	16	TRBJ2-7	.	CASSTTDRSFSYEQYF	TGTGCCAGCAGCACGACCGACAGGTCTTTCTCCTACGAGCAGTACTTC
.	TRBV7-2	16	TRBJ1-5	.	CASSVLPPGAGQPQHF	TGTGCCAGCAGCGTCCTCCCCCCAGGGGCCGGGCAGCCCCAGCATTTT
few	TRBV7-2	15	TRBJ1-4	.	CASSLEEGSIGKLFF	TGTGCCAGCAGCTTAGAGGAGGGTTCGATCGGAAAACTGTTTTTT
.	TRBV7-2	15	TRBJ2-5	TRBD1	CASSLGTEFQETQYF	TGTGCCAGCAGCTTGGGGACAGAATTCCAAGAGACCCAGTACTTC
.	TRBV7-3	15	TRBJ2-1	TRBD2	CASSLDSGSFDEQFF	TGTGCCAGCAGCTTAGATAGCGGGAGTTTCGATGAGCAGTTCTTC
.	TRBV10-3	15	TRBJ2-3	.	CAISGRHPRADTQYF	TGTGCCATCAGTGGTCGACACCCGCGGGCGGATACGCAGTATTTT
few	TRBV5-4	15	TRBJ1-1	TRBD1	CASSRDRGRATEAFF	TGTGCCAGCAGCCGTGACAGGGGGCGGGCCACTGAAGCTTTCTTT
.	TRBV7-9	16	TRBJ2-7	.	CASSFPRGLSSYEQYF	TGTGCCAGCAGCTTTCCGCGGGGCTTAAGCTCCTACGAGCAGTACTTC
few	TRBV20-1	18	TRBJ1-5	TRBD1	CSAMGQGASGGPNQPQHF	TGCAGTGCTATGGGACAGGGGGCGAGTGGGGGGCCTAATCAGCCCCAGCATTTT
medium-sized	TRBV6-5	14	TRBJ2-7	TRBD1	CASSSDRDGYEQYF	TGTGCCAGCAGTTCCGACAGGGACGGTTACGAGCAGTACTTC
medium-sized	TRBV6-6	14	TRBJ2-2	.	CASSYGPGTGELFF	TGTGCCAGCAGTTACGGACCCGGCACCGGGGAGCTGTTTTTT
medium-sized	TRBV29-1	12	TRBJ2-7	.	CSVEGAGYEQYF	TGCAGCGTGGAGGGGGCCGGCTACGAGCAGTACTTC
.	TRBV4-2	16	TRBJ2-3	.	CASSQGHSESTDTQYF	TGTGCCAGCAGCCAAGGCCATAGCGAAAGCACAGATACGCAGTATTTT
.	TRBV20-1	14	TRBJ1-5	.	CSARDTIGNQPQHF	TGCAGTGCTAGAGATACAATAGGCAATCAGCCCCAGCATTTT
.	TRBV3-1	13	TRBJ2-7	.	CASSPGGPYEQYF	TGTGCCAGCAGCCCCGGCGGGCCCTACGAGCAGTACTTC
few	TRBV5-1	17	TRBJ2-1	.	CASSLGGTATSNNEQFF	TGCGCCAGCAGCTTGGGGGGGACCGCGACCTCGAACAATGAGCAGTTCTTC
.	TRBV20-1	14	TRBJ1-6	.	CSARTRVDNSPLHF	TGCAGTGCTAGAACCAGGGTTGATAATTCACCCCTCCACTTT
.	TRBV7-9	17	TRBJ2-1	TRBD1	CASSTRTGGARSDEQFF	TGTGCCAGCAGCACCCGGACAGGGGGCGCCAGGAGCGATGAGCAGTTCTTC
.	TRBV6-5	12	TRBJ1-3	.	CASRTSGNTIYF	TGTGCCAGCAGGACTTCTGGAAACACCATATATTTT
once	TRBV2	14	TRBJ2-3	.	CASNGDRYTDTQYF	TGTGCCAGCAATGGGGACCGATACACAGATACGCAGTATTTT
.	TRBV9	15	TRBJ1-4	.	CASGVEGRGGEKLFF	TGTGCCAGCGGCGTAGAGGGCAGGGGTGGTGAAAAACTGTTTTTT
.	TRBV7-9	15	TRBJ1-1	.	CASSITDLEDSEAFF	TGTGCCAGCAGTATAACAGACCTAGAGGACAGTGAAGCTTTCTTT
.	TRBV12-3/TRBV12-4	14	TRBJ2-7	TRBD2	CASSFSSGSDEQYF	TGTGCCAGCAGTTTTTCTAGCGGGTCTGACGAGCAGTACTTC
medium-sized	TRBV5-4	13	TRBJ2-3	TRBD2	CATLAGATDTQYF	TGTGCCACTTTAGCGGGGGCCACAGATACGCAGTATTTT
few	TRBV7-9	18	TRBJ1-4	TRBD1	CASSPGRTGAPTNEKLFF	TGTGCCAGCAGCCCGGGTAGGACAGGGGCACCAACTAATGAAAAACTGTTTTTT
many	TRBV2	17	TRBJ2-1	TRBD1	CASSEAGPGQVYNEQFF	TGTGCCAGCAGTGAGGCTGGACCGGGACAGGTCTACAATGAGCAGTTCTTC
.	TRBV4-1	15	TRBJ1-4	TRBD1	CASSPRTGEVEKLFF	TGCGCCAGCAGCCCCAGGACAGGAGAAGTGGAAAAACTGTTTTTT
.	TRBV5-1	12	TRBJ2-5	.	CASSLAGETQYF	TGCGCCAGCAGCTTGGCTGGTGAGACCCAGTACTTC
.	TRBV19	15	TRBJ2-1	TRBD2	CASSIQRDSYNEQFF	TGTGCCAGTAGTATACAGCGGGACTCCTACAATGAGCAGTTCTTC